Presented here are 13 T cell receptor beta chains from one specimen sequenced in a study of CD4+ T cells in melanoma. TCRdb keeps only in-frame clones here, not all; method: immunoSEQ multiplex PCR. The profile covers about 140,000 clones, with 80% to 95% appearing a single time and about 1.6% taken by the ten largest. All receptors derive from a human donor with melanoma.

The V and J genes are TRBV27 and TRBJ1-4; 8 bases map to TRBD1. The CDR3 sequence is 14 residues long. Germline CDR1 is MNHEY and CDR2 is SMNVEV (reference sequence). V trimming: 6 bases; J trimming: 7 bases; junction bases outside the gene matches: 7. CDR3 bases: TGTGCCAGCAGAAATACAGGGGGAACTGAAAAACTGTTTTTT. Its protein is CASRNTGGTEKLFF.

The chain uses TRBV5-6 and TRBJ2-7; D gene ambiguous. CDR1 and CDR2 from the germline V gene are SGHDT and YYEEEE. V was trimmed by 2 bases and J by 1 base, leaving 10 bases between them. This CDR3 has 14 residues. The CDR3 DNA follows: TGTGCCAGCAGCTTCCGTATGGAATCCTACGAGCAGTACTTC. Translating it yields CASSFRMESYEQYF.

The chain is built from TRBV7-2 and TRBJ2-7, with 10 bases lining up with TRBD1. After removal of 2 bases from V and 2 bases from J, the junction contained 3 bases not matched to a gene. CDR3 length: 15 residues. CDR1 and CDR2 from the germline V gene are SGHTA and FQGNSA. The CDR3 is CASSLRDRGTYEQYF. The CDR3, as DNA: TGTGCCAGCAGCTTACGGGACAGGGGTACCTACGAGCAGTACTTC.

This clone has a single count. The V gene is TRBV4-1, the J gene TRBJ1-2; D gene uncertain. The CDR3 is 17 amino acids. The V and J ends lost 2 bases and 0 bases respectively, with 16 bases between them. Germline V lookup: CDR1 MGHRA, CDR2 YSYEKL. The CDR3 here is CASSQIPLPGSNYGYTF. The CDR3 DNA is TGCGCCAGCAGCCAAATCCCCCTCCCGGGTTCTAACTATGGCTACACCTTC.

The V gene is TRBV27, the J gene TRBJ2-7, with TRBD1 matching over 8 bases. This CDR3 contains 16 residues. Germline trimming cut 5 bases from V and 3 bases from J; bases unmatched to any gene: 12. The germline V gene encodes CDR1 MNHEY and CDR2 SMNVEV (reference sequence). DNA for the CDR3: TGTGCCAGCAGTCCGGGACAGGTGGGGAAGGGCTACGAGCAGTACTTC. It specifies CASSPGQVGKGYEQYF.

The gene calls are TRBV18 and TRBJ2-6; D unresolved. V lost 1 base to trimming and J lost 1 base, with 11 bases between them. CDR3 length equals 17 residues. In germline, CDR1 is KGHSH, CDR2 LQKENI. CDR3 nucleotide sequence: TGTGCCAGCTCACCACAAGTAGGCCCTTCTGGGGCCAACGTCCTGACTTTC. It yields the protein CASSPQVGPSGANVLTF.

This clone was counted many times. The chain has TRBV5-1 and TRBJ1-5; TRBD1 agrees at 9 bases. Germline assignment: CDR1 SGHRS and CDR2 YFSETQ. CDR3 size: 15 residues. V lost 4 bases, J lost 3 bases, and 5 bases stayed unmatched. DNA for the CDR3: TGCGCCAGCAGCACGGGACAGGGCCCCAATCAGCCCCAGCATTTT. Its translation is CASSTGQGPNQPQHF.

CDR3 DNA: TGTGCCAGCAGCTTTCTCGTCAGGGGCACTGAAGCTTTCTTT. It codes for CASSFLVRGTEAFF. This sequence joins TRBV5-5 and TRBJ1-1; possible D gene TRBD1, 6 bases. The CDR3 runs to 14 residues. The V end was cut by 2 bases, the J end by 4 bases, with 12 bases between. CDR1 and CDR2 from the germline V gene are SGHKS and YYEKEE (reference sequence).

The rearrangement joins TRBV5-1 to TRBJ1-6, with D tentatively TRBD1 (6 bases). Germline-derived CDR1 and CDR2 are SGHRS and YFSETQ. The CDR3 contains 14 residues. Trimming shortened V by 4 bases and J by 8 bases, and 13 bases separated the two germline ends. This chain's CDR3 is CASSQGQTDSPLHF. CDR3 sequence (DNA): TGCGCCAGCAGCCAGGGACAAACAGATTCACCCCTCCACTTT.

V gene TRBV30 combines with J gene TRBJ2-1; 9 nucleotides match TRBD2. Germline loops: CDR1 GTSNPN, CDR2 SVGIG (reference sequence). The CDR3 loop spans 14 amino acids. After removal of 2 bases from V and 9 bases from J, the junction contained 8 bases not matched to a gene. The CDR3 sequence: CAWSNRGSGGEQFF. The CDR3 bases are TGTGCCTGGAGTAACCGTGGTAGCGGGGGTGAGCAGTTCTTC.

The chain employs TRBV2 and TRBJ1-4, with D maybe TRBD1 (5 bases). The CDR3 is 16 residues long. The V end was cut by 7 bases, the J end by 0 bases, with 15 bases between. CDR1 and CDR2 (germline): SNHLY, FYNNEI. In DNA, the CDR3 is TGTGCCAGCATCCCTTCTGTGGGGGCAACTAATGAAAAACTGTTTTTT. Translated, it gives CASIPSVGATNEKLFF.

The chain recombines TRBV29-1 with TRBJ1-1; TRBD1 agrees at 10 bases. Germline CDR1 and CDR2: SQVTM and ANQGSEA. The CDR3 totals 17 residues. V lost 6 bases and J lost 0; bases outside the gene matches: 13. The CDR3 region is CSVHNWRTGGLNTEAFF. Written as DNA, the CDR3 is TGCAGCGTCCATAACTGGCGGACAGGGGGGCTGAACACTGAAGCTTTCTTT. Combining the CDR3 with reference TRBV29-1 and TRBJ1-1 gives the whole variable domain SAVISQKPSRDICQRGTSLTIQCQVDSQVTMMFWYRQQPGQSLTLIATANQGSEATYESGFVIDKFPISRPNLTFSTLTVSNMSPEDSSIYLCSVHNWRTGGLNTEAFFGQGTRLTVV.

V and J are TRBV7-3 and TRBJ1-3; possible D gene TRBD1, 6 bases. The germline CDR1 and CDR2 sequences are SGHTA and FQGTGA. Trimming cost V 5 bases and J 4 bases, with 15 bases left between them. There are 15 residues in the CDR3. CDR3 nucleotide sequence: TGTGCCAGCAGCCCAGGTTGGGGGCCCGGAAACACCATATATTTT. It codes for CASSPGWGPGNTIYF.